The TCR beta chain under discussion was sequenced for a study of T cell changes during pregnancy in multiple sclerosis. Sequencing used immunoSEQ multiplex PCR; TCRdb keeps in-frame clones, though not all of them. Here the sample spans about 67,000 clones, approximately 93% being singletons. The CDR3 spans 15 residues. In germline, CDR1 is SGHAT, CDR2 FQNNGV. Trimming took off 0 bases at V and 8 bases at J, with 13 bases between the two ends. J is TRBJ1-4 and V is TRBV11-2; a weak D match, TRBD1 (6 bases). The TCR originated in a female donor with multiple sclerosis, enrolled in a pregnancy study. The sample here was peripheral blood, taken in the second trimester of pregnancy. CDR3 in DNA: TGTGCCAGCAGCTTAGATTACTCGGGGGGCGAAAAACTGTTTTTT. This encodes CASSLDYSGGEKLFF.